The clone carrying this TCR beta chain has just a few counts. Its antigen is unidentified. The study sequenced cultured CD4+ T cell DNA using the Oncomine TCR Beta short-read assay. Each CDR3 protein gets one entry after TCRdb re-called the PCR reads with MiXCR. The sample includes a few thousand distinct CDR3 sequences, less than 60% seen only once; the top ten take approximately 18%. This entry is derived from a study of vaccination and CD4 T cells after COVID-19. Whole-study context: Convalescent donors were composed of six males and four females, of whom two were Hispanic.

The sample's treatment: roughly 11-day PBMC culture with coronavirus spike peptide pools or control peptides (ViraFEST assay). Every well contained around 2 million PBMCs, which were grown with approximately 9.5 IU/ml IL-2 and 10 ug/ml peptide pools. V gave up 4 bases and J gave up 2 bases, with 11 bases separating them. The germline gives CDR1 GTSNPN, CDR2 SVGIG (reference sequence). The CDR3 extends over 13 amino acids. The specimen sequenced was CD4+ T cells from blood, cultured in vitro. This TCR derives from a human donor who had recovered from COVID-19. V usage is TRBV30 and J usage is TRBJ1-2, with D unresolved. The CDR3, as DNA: TGTGCCTGGACCTACGGTGGGAACTATGGCTACACCTTC. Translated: CAWTYGGNYGYTF.